This T cell receptor beta chain was captured in a study of blood T cell repertoires in COVID-19. Study-wide background: Symptom resolution, clearance, or two negative PCRs marked donors in Cohort 3 as recovered. COVID-19 samples collected from the United States, Italy and Spain covered acute and convalescent phases.

Enrolled through a virtual design, the participants were between about 18 and 100 years of age and came from under 30 US areas. Participants were placed into cohorts based on the clinical history they reported. Some clones are missing from TCRdb's copy, which holds only in-frame ones; the method was immunoSEQ multiplex PCR. Among about 230,000 clones listed, roughly nine tenths were seen once. The CDR3 sequence is 15 residues long. V shed 0 bases, J shed 6 bases, and the junction held 7 bases outside the gene matches. The receptor's source is a woman aged 45-65 years in a cohort exposed to, infected with or recovered from COVID-19 (not recorded which). The chain couples TRBV23-1 to TRBJ1-1, with 7 bases that match TRBD1. TRBV23-1 is given ORF status, its function remaining uncertain. The specimen sequenced was PBMCs or T cells enriched from blood (not recorded which). CDR3 loop: CASSQSGQGVAEAFF. Written as DNA, the CDR3 is TGCGCCAGCAGTCAATCGGGCCAGGGGGTAGCTGAAGCTTTCTTT.